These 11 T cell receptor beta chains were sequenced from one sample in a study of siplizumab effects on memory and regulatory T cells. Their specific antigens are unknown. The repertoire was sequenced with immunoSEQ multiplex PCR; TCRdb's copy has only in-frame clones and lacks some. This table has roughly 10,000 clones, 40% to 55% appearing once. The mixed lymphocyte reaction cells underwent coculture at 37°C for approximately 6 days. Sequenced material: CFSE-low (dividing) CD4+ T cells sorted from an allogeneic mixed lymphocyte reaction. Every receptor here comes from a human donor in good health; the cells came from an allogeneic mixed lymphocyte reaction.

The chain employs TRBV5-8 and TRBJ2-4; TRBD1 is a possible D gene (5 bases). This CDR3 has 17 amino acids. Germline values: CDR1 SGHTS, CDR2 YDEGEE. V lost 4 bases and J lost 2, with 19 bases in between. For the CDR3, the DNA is TGTGCCAGCAGCCTCTTATTCATGGGGCCAACCAAAAACATTCAGTACTTC. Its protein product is CASSLLFMGPTKNIQYF.

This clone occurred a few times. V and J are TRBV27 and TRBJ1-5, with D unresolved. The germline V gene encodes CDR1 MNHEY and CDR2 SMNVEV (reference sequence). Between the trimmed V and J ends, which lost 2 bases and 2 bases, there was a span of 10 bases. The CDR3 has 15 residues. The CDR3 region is CASSLEGAGNQPQHF. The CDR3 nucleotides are TGTGCCAGCAGTTTAGAGGGAGCGGGCAATCAGCCCCAGCATTTT.

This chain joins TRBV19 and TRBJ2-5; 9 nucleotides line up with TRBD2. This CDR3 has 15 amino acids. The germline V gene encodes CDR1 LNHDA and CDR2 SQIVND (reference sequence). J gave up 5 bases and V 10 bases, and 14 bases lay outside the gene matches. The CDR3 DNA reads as TGTGCCACCCGACTAGCGGCCCTCCGGGGGGAGACCCAGTACTTC. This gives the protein CATRLAALRGETQYF.

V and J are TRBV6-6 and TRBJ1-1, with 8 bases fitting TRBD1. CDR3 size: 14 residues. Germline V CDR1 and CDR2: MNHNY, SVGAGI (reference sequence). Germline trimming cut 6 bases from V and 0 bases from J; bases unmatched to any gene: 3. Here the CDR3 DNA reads TGTGCCAGCAGGAAGGGACAGGTGAACACTGAAGCTTTCTTT. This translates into CASRKGQVNTEAFF.

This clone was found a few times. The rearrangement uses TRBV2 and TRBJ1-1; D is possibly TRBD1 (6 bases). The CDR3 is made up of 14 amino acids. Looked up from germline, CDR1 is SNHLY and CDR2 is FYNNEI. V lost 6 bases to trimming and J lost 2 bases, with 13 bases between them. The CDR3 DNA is TGTGCCAGCAGGGACGACAGGCCTAACACTGAAGCTTTCTTT. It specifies CASRDDRPNTEAFF.

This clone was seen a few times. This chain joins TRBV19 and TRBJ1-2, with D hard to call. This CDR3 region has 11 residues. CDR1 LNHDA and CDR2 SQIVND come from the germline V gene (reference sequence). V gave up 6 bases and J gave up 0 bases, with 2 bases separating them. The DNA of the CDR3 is TGTGCCAGTAGAGCTAACTATGGCTACACCTTC. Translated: CASRANYGYTF.

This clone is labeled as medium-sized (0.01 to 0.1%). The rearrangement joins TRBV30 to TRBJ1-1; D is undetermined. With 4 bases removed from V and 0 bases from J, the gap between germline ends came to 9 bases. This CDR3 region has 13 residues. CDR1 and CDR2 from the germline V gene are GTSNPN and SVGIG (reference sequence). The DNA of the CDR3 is TGTGCCTGGAAAGGGTCTCTGAACACTGAAGCTTTCTTT. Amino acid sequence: CAWKGSLNTEAFF.

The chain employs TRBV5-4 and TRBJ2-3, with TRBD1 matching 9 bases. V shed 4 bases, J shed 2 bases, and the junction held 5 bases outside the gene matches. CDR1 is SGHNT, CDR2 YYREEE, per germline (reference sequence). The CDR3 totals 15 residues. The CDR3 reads CASSPGQGITDTQYF. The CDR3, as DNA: TGTGCCAGCAGCCCGGGACAGGGAATCACAGATACGCAGTATTTT.

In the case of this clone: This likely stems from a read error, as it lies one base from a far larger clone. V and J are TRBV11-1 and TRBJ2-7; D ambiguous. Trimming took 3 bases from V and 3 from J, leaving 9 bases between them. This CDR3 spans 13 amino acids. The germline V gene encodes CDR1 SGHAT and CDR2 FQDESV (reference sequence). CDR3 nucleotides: TGTGCCAGCAGCTTGGCGGCGAACTACGAGCAGTACTTC. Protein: CASSLAANYEQYF.

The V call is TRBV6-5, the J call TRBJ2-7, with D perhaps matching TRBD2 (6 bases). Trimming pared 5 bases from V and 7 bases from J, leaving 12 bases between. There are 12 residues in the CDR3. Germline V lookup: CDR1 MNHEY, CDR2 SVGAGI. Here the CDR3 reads CASSRGSVEQYF. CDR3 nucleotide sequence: TGTGCCAGCAGTCGGGGGTCCGTGGAGCAGTACTTC.

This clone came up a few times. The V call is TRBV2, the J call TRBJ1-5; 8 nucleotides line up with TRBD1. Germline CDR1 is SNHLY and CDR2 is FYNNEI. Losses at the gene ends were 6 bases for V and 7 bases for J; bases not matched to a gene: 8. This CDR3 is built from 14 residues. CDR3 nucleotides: TGTGCCAGCAGCGTTGGACAGGGAGTACAGCCCCAGCATTTT. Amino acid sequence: CASSVGQGVQPQHF.